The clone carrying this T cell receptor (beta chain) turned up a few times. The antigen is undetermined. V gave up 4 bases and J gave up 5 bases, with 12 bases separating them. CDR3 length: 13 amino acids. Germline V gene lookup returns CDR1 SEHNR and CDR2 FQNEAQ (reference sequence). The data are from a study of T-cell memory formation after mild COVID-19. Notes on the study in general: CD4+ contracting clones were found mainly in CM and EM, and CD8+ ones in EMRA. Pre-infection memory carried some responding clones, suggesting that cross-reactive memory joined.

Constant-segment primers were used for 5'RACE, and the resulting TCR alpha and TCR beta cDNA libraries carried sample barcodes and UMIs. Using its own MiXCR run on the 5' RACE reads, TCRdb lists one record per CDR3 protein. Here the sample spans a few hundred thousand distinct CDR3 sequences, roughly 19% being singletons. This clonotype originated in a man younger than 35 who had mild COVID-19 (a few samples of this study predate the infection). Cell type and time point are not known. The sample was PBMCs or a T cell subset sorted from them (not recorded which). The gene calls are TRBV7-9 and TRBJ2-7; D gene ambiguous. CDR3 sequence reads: CASSSPRLHEQYF. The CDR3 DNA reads TGTGCCAGCAGCTCCCCCCGGCTCCACGAGCAGTACTTC.